This section outlines one TCR beta chain sequence together with its context. The antigen remains undetermined. The record originates from a study of shared clonotypes between healthy human individuals. General study points: Investigators expected sequencing depth to affect clonotype sharing among donors.

The CDR3 covers 15 residues. The germline V gene has CDR1 ENHRY and CDR2 SYGVKD. The V end lost 2 bases, the J end lost 7 bases, and 14 bases lay between the germline ends. Assay: immunoSEQ multiplex PCR; the TCRdb copy retains only in-frame clones and omits some. Here the sample spans over a million clones, about 98.5% being singletons. The TCR was taken from a man aged 25-45 years in good health. Sequencing was done on a sample of naive CD4+ T cells sorted from blood. Subset specified: CD45RA+ positively selected. The chain recombines TRBV10-3 with TRBJ1-4; unclear D gene. The CDR3 region has the DNA TGTGCCATCAGTGAGGCCGGGGAGTTAGGTGAAAAACTGTTTTTT. This translates into CAISEAGELGEKLFF.